Following are 6 T cell receptor beta chains from one sample sequenced in a study of T cell clonality in common variable immunodeficiency. TCRdb's table, derived via immunoSEQ multiplex PCR, lists solely in-frame clones and lacks some. The repertoire consists of around 55,000 clones, none detected only once. The sample comprised peripheral blood mononuclear cells. These receptors came from a person between 18 and 69 years old in good health.

As to this clone: Read sequence stops 3 residues before the CDR3 end, and the germline J gene provides the missing end. The rearrangement joins TRBV5-6 to TRBJ1-2; D possibly corresponds to TRBD1 (5 bases). This CDR3 is built from 15 residues. In germline, CDR1 is SGHDT, CDR2 YYEEEE. CDR3 in amino acids: CASSPVKAGLDDYTF. The covered CDR3 bases are TGTGCCAGCAGCCCCGTTAAGGCGGGACTCGACGAC.

This clone was seen at least ten times. The read terminates 3 residues before the CDR3 end, so the remaining end is supplied by the germline J gene. V gene TRBV29-1 combines with J gene TRBJ2-7, with D perhaps TRBD1 (6 bases). With 4 bases removed from V and 0 bases from J, the gap between germline ends came to 7 bases. Per germline, CDR1 SQVTM and CDR2 ANQGSEA. The CDR3 is 12 amino acids. CDR3 sequence reads: CSVGQDSYEQYF. The part of the CDR3 DNA that was read is TGCAGCGTTGGACAGGACTCCTACGAG.

About this clone: From the germline J gene comes the end of the CDR3, since the read stops 3 residues before it. The rearrangement links TRBV7-2 to TRBJ1-2, with D uncertain. This CDR3 comprises 15 residues. The germline gives CDR1 SGHTA, CDR2 FQGNSA. The DNA read from the CDR3 is TGTGCCAGCAGCCCGGGGTACGTTACTAGCGAGACC. Translation gives CASSPGYVTSET. The entire CDR3 protein is CASSPGYVTSETYTF.

This clone was seen repeatedly, ten times or more. The read falls 3 residues short of the CDR3 end, and the missing part is taken from the germline J gene. This chain uses TRBV20-1 with TRBJ1-1; D may be TRBD1 (6 bases). The CDR3 runs to 14 residues. With 5 bases removed from V and 0 bases from J, the gap between germline ends came to 13 bases. From germline, CDR1 is DFQATT and CDR2 SNEGSKA (reference sequence). CDR3 sequence: CSAANTGLNTEAFF. The covered CDR3 bases are TGCAGTGCTGCCAATACAGGGTTGAACACTGAA.

This clone was seen ten or more times. The CDR3 end lies 3 residues beyond the end of the read and is filled in from the germline J gene. The chain couples TRBV20-1 to TRBJ2-1; 8 bases agree with TRBD2. Trimming removed 6 bases from V and 5 bases from J; junction bases left unmatched: 9. This CDR3 comprises 14 residues. CDR1 is DFQATT, CDR2 SNEGSKA, per germline (reference sequence). The sequenced CDR3 bases are TGCAGTGCCCGCCAGAGCGGGAGAAACAATGAG. This codes for CSARQSGRNNE. The complete CDR3 sequence is CSARQSGRNNEQFF.

This clone was counted ten times or more. The CDR3 goes on 3 residues after the read ends, and that part is filled in from the germline J gene. The rearrangement links TRBV10-3 to TRBJ2-3; 8 bases are shared with TRBD1. V shed 6 bases, J shed 4 bases, and the junction held 12 bases outside the gene matches. The germline V gene has CDR1 ENHRY and CDR2 SYGVKD. The CDR3 loop spans 16 amino acids. Here the CDR3 reads CAISPDRGAGADTQYF. The covered CDR3 bases are TGTGCCATCAGCCCAGACAGGGGCGCAGGCGCAGATACG.